This T cell receptor beta chain was sequenced in a study of shared clonotypes between healthy human individuals. Study in general: For every donor, three CD4 naive, three CD4 memory, two CD8 naive and one CD8 memory plates were used.

Concerning this clone: The antigen is undetermined.

Sequencing was performed with immunoSEQ multiplex PCR; in TCRdb, only in-frame clones are kept and a portion is missing. Of approximately 2.3 million clones listed, 85% to 95% were seen once; the top ten hold under 0.45%. Donors were healthy HIV-negative adults without recent acute infections or vaccinations. Whole-study results and caveats: Rarefaction revealed incomplete sorted-subset sequencing despite large depth.

The CDR3 sequence is 15 residues long. Germline V gene data show CDR1 as LNHDA and CDR2 as SQIVND (reference sequence). The V and J ends lost 5 bases and 7 bases, in that order; junction bases with no gene match: 3. This TCR was recovered from a man younger than 35 in good health. Some clones in this sample may be carry-over from other donors' samples. J is TRBJ2-2 and V is TRBV19; 14 bases are a match to TRBD2. The sequencing input was naive CD4+ T cells from PBMCs. Subset reported: CD45RA+ positively selected. The CDR3 is CASSGTSGSIGELFF. CDR3 bases: TGTGCCAGTAGTGGGACTAGCGGGAGTATCGGGGAGCTGTTTTTT.